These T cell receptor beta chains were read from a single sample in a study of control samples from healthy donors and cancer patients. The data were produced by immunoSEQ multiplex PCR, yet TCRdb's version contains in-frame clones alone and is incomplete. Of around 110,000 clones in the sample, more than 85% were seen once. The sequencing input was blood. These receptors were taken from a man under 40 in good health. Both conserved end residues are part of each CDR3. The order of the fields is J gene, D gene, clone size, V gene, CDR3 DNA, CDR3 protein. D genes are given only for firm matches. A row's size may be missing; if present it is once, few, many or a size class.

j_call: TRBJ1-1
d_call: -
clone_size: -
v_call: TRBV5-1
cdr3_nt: TGCGCCAGCAGCTTCGGACAGTTGAACACTGAAGCTTTCTTT
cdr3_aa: CASSFGQLNTEAFF

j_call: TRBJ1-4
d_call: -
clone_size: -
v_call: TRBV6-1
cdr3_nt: TGTGCCAGCAGTGGAACCGGGACCCTCGGGGCTAATGAAAAACTGTTTTTT
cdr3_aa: CASSGTGTLGANEKLFF

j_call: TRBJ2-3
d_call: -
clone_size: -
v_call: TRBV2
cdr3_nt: TGTGCCAGCAGGGCGCAGGGCTTCACAGATACGCAGTATTTT
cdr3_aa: CASRAQGFTDTQYF

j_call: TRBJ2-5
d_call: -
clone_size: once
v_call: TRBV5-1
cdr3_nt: TGCGCCAGCAGCTTTTCCAGGGAGACCCAGTACTTC
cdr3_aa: CASSFSRETQYF

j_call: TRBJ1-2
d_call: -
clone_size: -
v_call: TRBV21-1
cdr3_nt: TGTGCCAGCAGCAATCCTTTATGGGATTTTGGCTACACCTTC
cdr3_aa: CASSNPLWDFGYTF

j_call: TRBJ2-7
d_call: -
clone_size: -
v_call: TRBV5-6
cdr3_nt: TGTGCCAGCAGCTCCGCAGGGTCCCACGAGCAGTACTTC
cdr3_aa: CASSSAGSHEQYF

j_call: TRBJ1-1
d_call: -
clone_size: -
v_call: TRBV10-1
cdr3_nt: TGCGCCAGCAGTGAGCAGGGGAGAAGGACTGAAGCTTTCTTT
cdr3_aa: CASSEQGRRTEAFF

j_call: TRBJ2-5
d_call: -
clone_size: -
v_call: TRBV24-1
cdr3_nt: TGTGCCACCAGTGATCCTTCCTCGCAGGAGACGGAGACCCAGTACTTC
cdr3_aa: CATSDPSSQETETQYF

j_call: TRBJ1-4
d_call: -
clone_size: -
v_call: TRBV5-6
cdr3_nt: TGTGCCAGCAGCTTGGACATGCAGGATGAAAAACTGTTTTTT
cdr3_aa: CASSLDMQDEKLFF

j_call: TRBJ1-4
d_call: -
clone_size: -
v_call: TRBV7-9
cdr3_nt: TGTGCCAGCAGCTTAGAAGGAGCTAATGAAAAACTGTTTTTT
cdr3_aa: CASSLEGANEKLFF

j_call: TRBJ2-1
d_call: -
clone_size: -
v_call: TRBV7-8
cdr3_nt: TGTGCCAGCAGCTTCCGCCGAGCGAGCGGCCGTTACAATGAGCAGTTCTTC
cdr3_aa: CASSFRRASGRYNEQFF

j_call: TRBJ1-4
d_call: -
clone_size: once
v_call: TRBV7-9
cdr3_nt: TGTGCCAGCAGCTGGGGGGGGACCAATGAAAAACTGTTTTTT
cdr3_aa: CASSWGGTNEKLFF

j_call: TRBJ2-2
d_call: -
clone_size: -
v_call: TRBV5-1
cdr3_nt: TGCGCCAGCAGCTTGAAGGGGGAGCTGTTTTTT
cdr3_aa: CASSLKGELFF

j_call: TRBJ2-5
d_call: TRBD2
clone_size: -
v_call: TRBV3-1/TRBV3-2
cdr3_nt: TGTGCCAGCAGCCATGCCGGGGCGGGGGGACCAAAACAAGAGACCCAGTACTTC
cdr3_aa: CASSHAGAGGPKQETQYF

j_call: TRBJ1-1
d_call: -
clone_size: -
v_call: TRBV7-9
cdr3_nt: TGTGCCAGCAGCTTAGCTAGGAGTATAGGGGACACTGAAGCTTTCTTT
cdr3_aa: CASSLARSIGDTEAFF

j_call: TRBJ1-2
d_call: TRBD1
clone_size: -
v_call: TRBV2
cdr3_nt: TGTGCCAGCAGGGTAGGGGGCAATGGCTACACTTTC
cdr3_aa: CASRVGGNGYTF

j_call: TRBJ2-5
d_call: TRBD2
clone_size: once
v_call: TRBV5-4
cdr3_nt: TGTGCCAGCAGCTCCGGACTAGCGGGTGAAGAGACCCAGTACTTC
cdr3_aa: CASSSGLAGEETQYF